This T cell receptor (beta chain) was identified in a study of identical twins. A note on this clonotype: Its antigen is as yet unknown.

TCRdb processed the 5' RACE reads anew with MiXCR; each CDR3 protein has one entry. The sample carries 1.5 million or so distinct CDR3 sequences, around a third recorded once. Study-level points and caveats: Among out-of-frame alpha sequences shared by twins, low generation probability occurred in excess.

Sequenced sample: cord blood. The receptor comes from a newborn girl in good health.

CDR3 coding DNA: TGTGCCAGTAGAAGGCCCGGCACCTACAATGAGCAGTTCTTC. Encoded protein: CASRRPGTYNEQFF. The chain joins TRBV19 to TRBJ2-1, with D hard to call. Germline CDR1 is LNHDA and CDR2 is SQIVND (reference sequence). V dropped 6 bases and J dropped 2 bases, with 11 bases sitting between them. This CDR3 is built from 14 residues.